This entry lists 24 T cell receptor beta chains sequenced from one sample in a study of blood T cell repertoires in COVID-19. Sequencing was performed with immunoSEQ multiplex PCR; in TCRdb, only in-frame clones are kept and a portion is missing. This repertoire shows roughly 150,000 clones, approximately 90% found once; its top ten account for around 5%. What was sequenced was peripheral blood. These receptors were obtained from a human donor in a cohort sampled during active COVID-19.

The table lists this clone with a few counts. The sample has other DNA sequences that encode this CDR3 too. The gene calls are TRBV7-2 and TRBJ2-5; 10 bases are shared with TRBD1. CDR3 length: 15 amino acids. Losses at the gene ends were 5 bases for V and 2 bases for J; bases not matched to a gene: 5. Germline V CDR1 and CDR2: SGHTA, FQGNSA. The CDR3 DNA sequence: TGTGCCAGCAGCCCCGACAGGGGGCGGCAAGAGACCCAGTACTTC. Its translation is CASSPDRGRQETQYF.

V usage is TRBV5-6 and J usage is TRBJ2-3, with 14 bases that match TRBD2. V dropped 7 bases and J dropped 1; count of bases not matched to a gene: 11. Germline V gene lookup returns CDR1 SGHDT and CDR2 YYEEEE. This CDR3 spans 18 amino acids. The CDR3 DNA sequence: TGTGCCAGCCGCTGGGGGACTAGCGGGAGTAGCGGCACAGATACGCAGTATTTT. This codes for CASRWGTSGSSGTDTQYF.

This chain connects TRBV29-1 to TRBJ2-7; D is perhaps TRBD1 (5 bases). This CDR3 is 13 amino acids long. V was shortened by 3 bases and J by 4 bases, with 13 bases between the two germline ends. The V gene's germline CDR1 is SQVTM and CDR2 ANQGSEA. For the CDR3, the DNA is TGCAGCGTTGAGCAGGGTGGCCGGTACGAGCAGTACTTC. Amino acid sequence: CSVEQGGRYEQYF.

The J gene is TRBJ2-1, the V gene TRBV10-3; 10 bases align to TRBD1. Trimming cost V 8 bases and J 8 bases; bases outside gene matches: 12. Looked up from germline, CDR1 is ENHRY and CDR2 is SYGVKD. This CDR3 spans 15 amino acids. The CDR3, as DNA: TGTGCCATCGGACCGGGACAGGGGAGAGTAGATGAGCAGTTCTTC. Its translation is CAIGPGQGRVDEQFF.

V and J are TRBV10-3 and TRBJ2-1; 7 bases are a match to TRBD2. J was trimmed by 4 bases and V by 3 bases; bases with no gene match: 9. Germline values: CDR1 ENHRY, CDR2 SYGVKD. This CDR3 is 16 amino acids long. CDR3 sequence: CAISDGRQGTYNEQFF. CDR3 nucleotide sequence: TGTGCCATCAGTGACGGGAGGCAGGGAACGTACAATGAGCAGTTCTTC.

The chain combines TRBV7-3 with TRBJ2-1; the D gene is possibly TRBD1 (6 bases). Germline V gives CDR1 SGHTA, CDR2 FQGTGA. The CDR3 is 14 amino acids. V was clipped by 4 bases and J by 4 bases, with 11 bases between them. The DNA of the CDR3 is TGTGCCAGCAGCTCTTCGGGACATTACAATGAGCAGTTCTTC. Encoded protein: CASSSSGHYNEQFF.

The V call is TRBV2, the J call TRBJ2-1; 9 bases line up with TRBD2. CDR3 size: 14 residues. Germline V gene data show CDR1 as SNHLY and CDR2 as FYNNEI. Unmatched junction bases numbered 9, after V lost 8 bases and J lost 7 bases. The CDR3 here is CASWFSGSGNEQFF. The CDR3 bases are TGTGCCAGCTGGTTTAGCGGGAGTGGGAATGAGCAGTTCTTC.

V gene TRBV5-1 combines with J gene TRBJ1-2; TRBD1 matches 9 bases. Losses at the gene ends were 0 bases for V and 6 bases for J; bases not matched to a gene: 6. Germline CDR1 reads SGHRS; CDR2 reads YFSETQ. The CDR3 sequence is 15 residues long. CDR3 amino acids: CASSLDMDRGNGYTF. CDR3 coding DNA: TGCGCCAGCAGCTTGGACATGGACAGGGGAAATGGCTACACCTTC.

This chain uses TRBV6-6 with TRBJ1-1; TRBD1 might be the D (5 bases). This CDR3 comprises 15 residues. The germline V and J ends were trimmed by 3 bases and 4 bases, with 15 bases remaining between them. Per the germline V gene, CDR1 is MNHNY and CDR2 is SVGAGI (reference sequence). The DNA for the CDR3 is TGTGCCAGCAGTTATTCGGGGGAGGTTGGCACTGAAGCTTTCTTT. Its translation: CASSYSGEVGTEAFF.

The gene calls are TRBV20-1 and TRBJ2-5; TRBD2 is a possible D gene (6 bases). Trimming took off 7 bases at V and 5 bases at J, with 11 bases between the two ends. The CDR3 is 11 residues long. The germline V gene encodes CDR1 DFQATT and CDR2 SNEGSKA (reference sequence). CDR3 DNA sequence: TGCAGTGTCAGACTAGTGGAGACCCAGTACTTC. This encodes CSVRLVETQYF.

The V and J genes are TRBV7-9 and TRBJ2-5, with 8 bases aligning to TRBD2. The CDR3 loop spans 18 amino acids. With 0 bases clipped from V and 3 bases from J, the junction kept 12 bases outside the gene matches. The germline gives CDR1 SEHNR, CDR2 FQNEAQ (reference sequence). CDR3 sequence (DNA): TGTGCCAGCAGCTTAGCCGGAAGTTGGCGGGGGGAGGAAGAGACCCAGTACTTC. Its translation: CASSLAGSWRGEEETQYF.

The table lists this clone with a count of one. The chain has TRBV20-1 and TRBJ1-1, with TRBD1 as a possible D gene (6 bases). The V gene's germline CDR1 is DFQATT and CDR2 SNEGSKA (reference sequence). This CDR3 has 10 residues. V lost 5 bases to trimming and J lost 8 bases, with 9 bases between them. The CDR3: CSALGTEAFF. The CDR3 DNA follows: TGCAGTGCTCTCGGGACAGAAGCTTTCTTT.

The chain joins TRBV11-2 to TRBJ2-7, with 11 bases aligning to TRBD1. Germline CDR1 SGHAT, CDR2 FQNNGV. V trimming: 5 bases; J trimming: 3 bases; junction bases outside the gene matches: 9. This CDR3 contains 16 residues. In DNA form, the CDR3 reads TGTGCCAGCAGCCGAGGACCCGGGACAGGGGGCTACGAGCAGTACTTC. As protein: CASSRGPGTGGYEQYF.

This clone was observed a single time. The CDR3 nucleotides are TGTGCCAGTAGTACCTATGAAAAACTGTTTTTT. Translated, it gives CASSTYEKLFF. This chain uses TRBV19 with TRBJ1-4; D ambiguous. The germline V gene has CDR1 LNHDA and CDR2 SQIVND (reference sequence). The CDR3 extends over 11 amino acids. The V gene lost 4 bases and the J gene lost 6 bases, with 3 bases spanning the gap.

The CDR3 DNA reads as TGTGCCAGCAGCTTACACCCTATACGGGAGCGTAGCACAGATACGCAGTATTTT. Residues: CASSLHPIRERSTDTQYF. V gene TRBV11-2 combines with J gene TRBJ2-3, with D tentatively TRBD2 (6 bases). V was cut by 2 bases and J by 0 bases, with 18 bases left in between. The CDR3 extends over 18 amino acids. CDR1 and CDR2 from the germline V gene are SGHAT and FQNNGV.

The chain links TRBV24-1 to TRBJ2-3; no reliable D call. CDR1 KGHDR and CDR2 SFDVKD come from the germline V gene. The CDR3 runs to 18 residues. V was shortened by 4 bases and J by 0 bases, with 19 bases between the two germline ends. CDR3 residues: CATSDGPHGRPSTDTQYF. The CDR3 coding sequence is TGTGCCACCAGTGACGGCCCCCATGGCAGGCCCAGCACAGATACGCAGTATTTT.

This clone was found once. The CDR3 coding sequence is TGTGCCAGCAGCCAATCTAGCGGTTCAGAGACCCAGTACTTC. It encodes CASSQSSGSETQYF. The chain has TRBV7-2 and TRBJ2-5, with 7 nucleotides matching TRBD2. This CDR3 is 14 amino acids long. Germline V CDR1 and CDR2: SGHTA, FQGNSA. After removal of 5 bases from V and 4 bases from J, the junction contained 7 bases not matched to a gene.

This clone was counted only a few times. Here the CDR3 reads CASSALPRLADYEQYF. Here the CDR3 DNA reads TGTGCCAGCAGTGCCCTCCCGCGGCTAGCGGATTACGAGCAGTACTTC. The V call is TRBV28, the J call TRBJ2-7; 7 nucleotides match TRBD2. Trimming removed 5 bases from V and 4 bases from J; junction bases left unmatched: 14. Germline CDR1 and CDR2: MDHEN and SYDVKM. The length of the CDR3 is 16 residues.

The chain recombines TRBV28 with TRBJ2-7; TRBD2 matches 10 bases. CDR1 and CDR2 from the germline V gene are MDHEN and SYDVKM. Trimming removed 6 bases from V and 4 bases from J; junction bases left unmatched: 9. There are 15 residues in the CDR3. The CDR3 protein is CASRTMASGSYEQYF. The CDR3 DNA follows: TGTGCCAGCAGGACGATGGCTAGCGGGAGTTACGAGCAGTACTTC.

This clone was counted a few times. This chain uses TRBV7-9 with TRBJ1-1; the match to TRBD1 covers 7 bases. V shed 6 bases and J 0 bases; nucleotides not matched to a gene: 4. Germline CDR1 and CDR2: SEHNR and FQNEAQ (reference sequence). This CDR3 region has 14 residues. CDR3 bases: TGTGCCAGCAGTTTTGACAGGGTGAACACTGAAGCTTTCTTT. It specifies CASSFDRVNTEAFF.

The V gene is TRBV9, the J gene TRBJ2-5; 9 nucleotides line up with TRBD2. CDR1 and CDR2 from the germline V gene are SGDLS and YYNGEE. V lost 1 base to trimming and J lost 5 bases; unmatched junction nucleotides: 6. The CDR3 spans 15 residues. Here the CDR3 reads CASSVIAGGRETQYF. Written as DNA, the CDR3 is TGTGCCAGCAGCGTAATTGCGGGGGGGCGGGAGACCCAGTACTTC.

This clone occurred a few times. The DNA of the CDR3 is TGTGCCAGCAGCCCGGGTCGGGAGCAGTTCTTC. This sequence encodes CASSPGREQFF. J is TRBJ2-1 and V is TRBV9; no clear D gene. This CDR3 spans 11 amino acids. Germline V gene sequence: CDR1 SGDLS, CDR2 YYNGEE. The V end was cut by 4 bases, the J end by 10 bases, with 9 bases between.

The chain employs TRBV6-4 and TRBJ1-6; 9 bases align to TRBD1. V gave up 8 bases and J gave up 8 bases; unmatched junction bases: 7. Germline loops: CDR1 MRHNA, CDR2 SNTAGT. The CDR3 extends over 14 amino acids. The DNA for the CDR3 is TGTGCCAGCTCACGGACAGGGGAGGATTCACCCCTCCACTTT. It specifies CASSRTGEDSPLHF.

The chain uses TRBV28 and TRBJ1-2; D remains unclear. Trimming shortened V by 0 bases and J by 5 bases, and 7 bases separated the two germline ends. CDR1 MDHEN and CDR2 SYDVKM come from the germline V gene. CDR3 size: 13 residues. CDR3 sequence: CASSLWRSYGYTF. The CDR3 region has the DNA TGTGCCAGCAGTTTATGGCGGAGTTATGGCTACACCTTC.